The 24 T cell receptor beta chains below come from one sample, sequenced in a study of CD8+ T cells in alopecia areata. Stated treatment: oral pan-JAK inhibitor, 5-10 mg twice daily. Extraction of RNA preceded its reverse transcription into cDNA, which served as the sequencing template. The repertoire was sequenced with immunoSEQ multiplex PCR; TCRdb's copy has only in-frame clones and lacks some. In the table there are about 180,000 clones, about 51% of which are singletons. The sequencing used CD8+ T cells sorted from blood, collected around week 54, from a patient treated with tofacitinib. The receptors originated from a human donor with alopecia areata.

This chain uses TRBV4-3 with TRBJ2-1; the D is unclear. The V and J ends lost 0 bases and 7 bases respectively, with 4 bases between them. Germline V CDR1 and CDR2: LGHNA, YSLEER. The CDR3 has 12 residues. As DNA, the CDR3 is TGCGCCAGCAGCCAAGATCGAAATGAGCAGTTCTTC. Its translation: CASSQDRNEQFF.

This chain joins TRBV30 and TRBJ2-2; D is unclear. Trimming shortened V by 3 bases and J by 1 base, and 6 bases separated the two germline ends. CDR1 and CDR2 (germline): GTSNPN, SVGIG (reference sequence). The CDR3 has 13 residues. The CDR3 here is CAWSTLNTGELFF. The CDR3 DNA is TGTGCCTGGAGCACCCTGAACACCGGGGAGCTGTTTTTT.

The CDR3 coding sequence is TGTGCCAGCAGTCACGACAGGGGGTCTTACAATGAGCAGTTCTTC. As protein: CASSHDRGSYNEQFF. The V call is TRBV27, the J call TRBJ2-1; TRBD1 aligns across 9 bases. The V segment lost 5 bases and the J segment 4 bases; nucleotides outside the gene matches: 6. The CDR3 contains 15 residues. Germline assignment: CDR1 MNHEY and CDR2 SMNVEV (reference sequence).

The genes are TRBV13 and TRBJ1-2; 7 nucleotides agree with TRBD1. Looked up from germline, CDR1 is PRHDT and CDR2 is FYEKMQ (reference sequence). The CDR3 runs to 14 residues. V lost 6 bases and J lost 3; bases outside the gene matches: 7. The CDR3 spells CASSSGQLYYGYTF. DNA for the CDR3: TGTGCCAGCAGTTCGGGACAGCTGTACTATGGCTACACCTTC.

The V and J genes are TRBV13 and TRBJ2-1; 8 bases line up with TRBD2. Germline values: CDR1 PRHDT, CDR2 FYEKMQ (reference sequence). Trimming removed 5 bases from V and 10 bases from J; junction bases left unmatched: 13. The CDR3 covers 15 residues. The CDR3 DNA is TGTGCCAGCAGCCCTACAGCGGGGGCTCATCAAGAGCAGTTCTTC. It codes for CASSPTAGAHQEQFF.

This rearrangement joins TRBV7-8 to TRBJ2-5; 10 nucleotides line up with TRBD1. From germline, CDR1 is SGHVS and CDR2 FQNEAQ. The CDR3 sequence is 17 residues long. The V segment lost 5 bases and the J segment 5 bases; nucleotides outside the gene matches: 14. DNA for the CDR3: TGTGCCAGCAGCCCGCGGACAGGGGGAATGCCCCAGGAGACCCAGTACTTC. Its translation: CASSPRTGGMPQETQYF.

The V call is TRBV29-1, the J call TRBJ2-7; TRBD1 aligns across 9 bases. Germline V gene lookup returns CDR1 SQVTM and CDR2 ANQGSEA. CDR3 length: 12 amino acids. V was clipped by 5 bases and J by 3 bases; unmatched bases: 2. CDR3 sequence reads: CSVSDRGYEQYF. Here the CDR3 DNA reads TGCAGCGTTTCGGACAGGGGCTACGAGCAGTACTTC.

This clone was seen a few times. V is TRBV27 and J is TRBJ1-5; possible D gene TRBD1, 6 bases. The CDR3 length is 15 residues. The germline V gene encodes CDR1 MNHEY and CDR2 SMNVEV (reference sequence). Trimming shortened V by 4 bases and J by 0 bases, and 10 bases separated the two germline ends. CDR3: CASSSGVLSNQPQHF. CDR3 coding DNA: TGTGCCAGCAGTTCAGGGGTCCTTAGCAATCAGCCCCAGCATTTT.

This chain connects TRBV5-1 to TRBJ2-7; no clear D. V lost 5 bases and J lost 2, with 11 bases in between. This CDR3 is built from 13 residues. CDR1 and CDR2 from the germline V gene are SGHRS and YFSETQ. The CDR3 spells CASSTSGTYEQYF. DNA for the CDR3: TGCGCCAGCAGTACGTCAGGTACCTACGAGCAGTACTTC.

In DNA, the CDR3 is TGTGCCAGCAGTGAGTCCCCCGGGGCAGTGGACGAGCAGTACTTC. Translating it yields CASSESPGAVDEQYF. The rearrangement joins TRBV2 to TRBJ2-7; either TRBD1 or TRBD2 may supply D (5 bases each). The CDR3 extends over 15 amino acids. V lost 3 bases to trimming and J lost 5 bases, with 17 bases between them. In germline, CDR1 is SNHLY, CDR2 FYNNEI.

This chain connects TRBV5-6 to TRBJ2-7; TRBD1 agrees at 7 bases. The CDR3 runs 13 residues. Trimming took 4 bases from V and 2 from J; bases not matched to a gene: 3. Germline V lookup: CDR1 SGHDT, CDR2 YYEEEE. The CDR3 DNA follows: TGTGCCAGCAGCCCCCAGGGGGCCTACGAGCAGTACTTC. Translated, it gives CASSPQGAYEQYF.

The chain uses TRBV7-2 and TRBJ2-3; D gene unclear. Germline values: CDR1 SGHTA, CDR2 FQGNSA. This CDR3 contains 15 residues. Deletions cut 2 bases from V and 6 bases from J, with 15 bases between. Written as DNA, the CDR3 is TGTGCCAGCAGCTTATTTGAATCTGGGATTGATACGCAGTATTTT. It specifies CASSLFESGIDTQYF.

The gene calls are TRBV4-1 and TRBJ2-7; the match to TRBD2 covers 12 bases. Germline trimming cut 3 bases from V and 4 bases from J; bases unmatched to any gene: 4. The CDR3 sequence is 15 residues long. The V gene's germline CDR1 is MGHRA and CDR2 YSYEKL. The CDR3: CASSHRGTSGYEQYF. The CDR3, as DNA: TGCGCCAGCAGCCACCGTGGGACTAGCGGGTACGAGCAGTACTTC.

The genes are TRBV7-3 and TRBJ2-3, with 11 positions matching TRBD2. Germline loops: CDR1 SGHTA, CDR2 FQGTGA. The length of the CDR3 is 15 residues. V lost 5 bases, J lost 5 bases, and 6 bases stayed unmatched. DNA of the CDR3: TGTGCCAGCAGCGATATAGCGGGGGGGCAAGATACGCAGTATTTT. The encoded protein is CASSDIAGGQDTQYF. The complete variable domain, with remaining parts taken from reference TRBV7-3 and TRBJ2-3, reads GAGVSQTPSNKVTEKGKYVELRCDPISGHTALYWYRQSLGQGPEFLIYFQGTGAADDSGLPNDRFFAVRPEGSVSTLKIQRTERGDSAVYLCASSDIAGGQDTQYFGPGTRLTVL.

V usage is TRBV6-5 and J usage is TRBJ2-7; 8 bases align to TRBD1. This CDR3 comprises 14 residues. Germline CDR1 reads MNHEY; CDR2 reads SVGAGI. After removal of 5 bases from V and 3 bases from J, the junction contained 6 bases not matched to a gene. The DNA of the CDR3 is TGTGCCAGCAGTGGCCTGACAGGGGTCTACGAGCAGTACTTC. It specifies CASSGLTGVYEQYF.

This clone was picked up a small number of times. The chain employs TRBV7-2 and TRBJ2-5; the D is unclear. The CDR3 sequence is 13 residues long. The germline V gene encodes CDR1 SGHTA and CDR2 FQGNSA. The germline V and J ends were trimmed by 0 bases and 0 bases, with 2 bases remaining between them. CDR3 nucleotide sequence: TGTGCCAGCAGCTTAGCGGACCAAGAGACCCAGTACTTC. Its translation is CASSLADQETQYF. Full variable domain (outside the CDR3, taken from reference TRBV7-2 and TRBJ2-5): GAGVSQSPSNKVTEKGKDVELRCDPISGHTALYWYRQSLGQGLEFLIYFQGNSAPDKSGLPSDRFSAERTGGSVSTLTIQRTQQEDSAVYLCASSLADQETQYFGPGTRLLVL.

The chain employs TRBV7-9 and TRBJ1-2, with D possibly TRBD1 on 5 matching bases. The germline gives CDR1 SEHNR, CDR2 FQNEAQ (reference sequence). The CDR3 is 14 residues long. The V and J ends lost 1 base and 8 bases respectively, with 14 bases between them. In nucleotides, the CDR3 is TGTGCCAGCAGCTTAGGAGACAGCCCCCTCGGCTACACCTTC. Its protein is CASSLGDSPLGYTF.

V usage is TRBV5-1 and J usage is TRBJ2-1; D unresolved. The V end was cut by 0 bases, the J end by 5 bases, with 6 bases between. CDR1 and CDR2 from the germline V gene are SGHRS and YFSETQ. This CDR3 has 13 amino acids. This CDR3 is CASSLALDNEQFF. Written as DNA, the CDR3 is TGCGCCAGCAGCTTGGCCCTGGACAATGAGCAGTTCTTC.

The chain joins TRBV7-9 to TRBJ2-5; D is ambiguous. V lost 6 bases to trimming and J lost 1 base, with 12 bases between them. Germline V gene lookup returns CDR1 SEHNR and CDR2 FQNEAQ (reference sequence). The CDR3 totals 14 residues. CDR3: CASRIDGSQETQYF. The CDR3 DNA reads TGTGCCAGCAGGATTGACGGATCCCAAGAGACCCAGTACTTC.

The chain employs TRBV5-1 and TRBJ2-3; 9 bases match TRBD1. The length of the CDR3 is 15 residues. The junction had 8 bases not matched to a gene; V was cut back by 4 bases and J by 5 bases. Germline CDR1 reads SGHRS; CDR2 reads YFSETQ. The chain's CDR3 is CASSLNRGHQDTQYF. The DNA of the CDR3 is TGCGCCAGCAGCCTCAACAGGGGGCATCAAGATACGCAGTATTTT.

V is TRBV30 and J is TRBJ2-7; D is uncertain. The CDR3 is 15 amino acids. V was trimmed by 2 bases and J by 5 bases, leaving 19 bases between them. CDR1 and CDR2 (germline): GTSNPN, SVGIG (reference sequence). CDR3 residues: CAWSRDRKRAHEQYF. The CDR3, as DNA: TGTGCCTGGAGTCGCGACCGTAAAAGGGCTCACGAGCAGTACTTC.

This clone has more than one count but fewer than ten. The gene calls are TRBV27 and TRBJ2-7, with D perhaps TRBD1 (5 bases). The CDR3 runs to 12 residues. Per germline, CDR1 MNHEY and CDR2 SMNVEV (reference sequence). V was trimmed by 8 bases and J by 5 bases, leaving 13 bases between them. The CDR3 is CASSSGYHEQYF. In nucleotides, the CDR3 is TGTGCCAGCTCCTCAGGGTACCACGAGCAGTACTTC.

The chain joins TRBV5-1 to TRBJ1-1, with D possibly TRBD1 on 6 matching bases. Trimming took off 1 base at V and 4 bases at J, with 14 bases between the two ends. This CDR3 contains 15 residues. Germline lookup yields CDR1 SGHRS and CDR2 YFSETQ. CDR3 protein: CASSLYQGLGTEAFF. The CDR3 DNA reads as TGCGCCAGCAGCTTGTATCAGGGGCTGGGCACTGAAGCTTTCTTT.

The chain recombines TRBV21-1 with TRBJ2-1; the table assigns TRBD2, which was not confirmed against the DNA. TRBV21-1 corresponds to a pseudogene. The CDR3 loop spans 17 amino acids. The chain's CDR3 is CASSKPGLAGRYNEQFF. The CDR3 DNA is TGTGCCAGCAGCAAACCGGGACTAGCGGGGAGATACAATGAGCAGTTCTTC.